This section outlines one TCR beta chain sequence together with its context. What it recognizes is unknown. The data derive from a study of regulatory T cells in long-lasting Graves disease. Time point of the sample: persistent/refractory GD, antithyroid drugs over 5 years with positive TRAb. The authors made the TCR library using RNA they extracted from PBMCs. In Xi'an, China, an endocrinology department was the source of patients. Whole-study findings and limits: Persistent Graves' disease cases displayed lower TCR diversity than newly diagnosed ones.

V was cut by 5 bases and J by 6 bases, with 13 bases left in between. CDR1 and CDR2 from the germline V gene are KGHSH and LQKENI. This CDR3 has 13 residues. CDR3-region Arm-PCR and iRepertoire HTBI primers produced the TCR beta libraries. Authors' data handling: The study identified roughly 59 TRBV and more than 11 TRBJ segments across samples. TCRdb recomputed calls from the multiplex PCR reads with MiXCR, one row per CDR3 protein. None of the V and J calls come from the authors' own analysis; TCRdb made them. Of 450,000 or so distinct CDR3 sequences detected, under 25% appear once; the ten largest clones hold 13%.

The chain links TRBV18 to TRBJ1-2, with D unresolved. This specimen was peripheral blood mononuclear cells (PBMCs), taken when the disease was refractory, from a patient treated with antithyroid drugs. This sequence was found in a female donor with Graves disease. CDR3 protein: CASSSGGRNGYTF. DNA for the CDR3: TGTGCCAGCTCATCGGGTGGGCGGAATGGCTACACCTTC.